A selection of T cell receptor beta chains follows, all from one sample in a study of blood T cell repertoires in COVID-19. Sequencing was performed with immunoSEQ multiplex PCR; in TCRdb, only in-frame clones are kept and a portion is missing. The table has about 230,000 clones, approximately 90% seen once. The sample taken for sequencing was peripheral blood. The receptors here all came from a man aged 50-60 years with COVID-19, enrolled during active disease. The CDR3 runs from the conserved cysteine through the conserved F or W. Each record gives: V gene, J gene, CDR3 protein.

>TRBV28|TRBJ1-4
CASSDRQGGEKLFF
>TRBV2|TRBJ2-2
CASSEARSWDTGELFF
>TRBV9|TRBJ1-5
CASSGSWGGQPQHF
>TRBV6-6|TRBJ2-2
CASSPGAVIISGELFF
>TRBV18|TRBJ2-3
CASSPVSGISTDTQYF
>TRBV24-1|TRBJ2-3
CATSDLGGPDTQYF
>TRBV6-2/TRBV6-3|TRBJ2-1
CASSYEGGNSFF
>TRBV29-1|TRBJ2-5
CSVASVTVSRWETQYF
>TRBV2|TRBJ2-1
CASSEQGLNYNEQFF
>TRBV19|TRBJ2-1
CASSMGQGRVEQFF
>TRBV4-1|TRBJ2-7
CASSQVSGSGYEQYF
>TRBV11-2|TRBJ2-7
CASSLGVGDPAYEQYF
>TRBV2|TRBJ1-1
CASDTGITRDTEAFF
>TRBV2|TRBJ1-4
CASSENRVRTNEKLFF
>TRBV29-1|TRBJ2-7
CSVTLGRHEQYF
>TRBV10-3|TRBJ1-4
CAISDPTGPNEKLFF
>TRBV12-3/TRBV12-4|TRBJ1-1
CASSPRANTEAFF
>TRBV30|TRBJ1-2
CAWTRGQVNYGYTF
>TRBV29-1|TRBJ2-7
CSVGGRAGEQYF
>TRBV13|TRBJ2-1
CASSSPSSYNEQFF
>TRBV20-1|TRBJ1-2
CSARSGSGYTF
>TRBV19|TRBJ2-1
CASSPQRAHNEQFF
>TRBV18|TRBJ2-1
CASSLEAGDRGNNEQFF
>TRBV19|TRBJ2-5
CASSLIAGVEETQYF
>TRBV5-1|TRBJ2-7
CASSLGGGPYEQYF
>TRBV6-2/TRBV6-3|TRBJ1-5
CASSSDRGGQPQHF
>TRBV29-1|TRBJ1-1
CSANRGFGTEAFF
>TRBV29-1|TRBJ1-5
CSVDLGGDQPQHF
>TRBV20-1|TRBJ1-5
CSASATPGPQHF
>TRBV19|TRBJ2-2
CASSIVDTANTGELFF
>TRBV29-1|TRBJ1-3
CSGQGASGNTIYF
>TRBV19|TRBJ2-2
CATKRGENTGELFF
>TRBV7-8|TRBJ2-1
CALEGISSYNEQFF
>TRBV2|TRBJ1-2
CASTRADYGYTF
>TRBV5-4|TRBJ1-1
CASSLEGDAENTEAFF
>TRBV19|TRBJ1-1
CASILQGRAPEAFF
>TRBV10-1|TRBJ1-3
CASSEGTDKRGNTIYF
>TRBV3-1/TRBV3-2|TRBJ1-1
CASSRGLNTEAFF
>TRBV5-1|TRBJ2-7
CASSSGWGTGGGEQYF
>TRBV6-5|TRBJ2-4
CASSYGTLAKNIQYF
>TRBV11-2|TRBJ1-2
CASSGGSYGYTF
>TRBV4-1|TRBJ2-7
CASSPEGPGTRPYEQYF
>TRBV21-1|TRBJ2-1
CASSKSDREPKNEQFF
>TRBV10-3|TRBJ1-5
CAAGGTSNQPQHF
>TRBV6-4|TRBJ2-3
CASSEPNTDTQYF
>TRBV15|TRBJ2-3
CATSRATSGGSTDTQYF